This record covers a single T cell receptor (beta chain). Its specificity is not known. V gave up 0 bases and J gave up 7 bases, with 4 bases separating them. CDR3 length: 11 residues. Germline V gives CDR1 SGHDT, CDR2 YYEEEE. The sample is drawn from a study of shared clonotypes between healthy human individuals. Study-wide results and limits: Across subsets, estimated richness was generally greater for naive than for memory populations. In the sorted subsets, rarefaction showed sequencing was incomplete despite large depth.

Method: immunoSEQ multiplex PCR; TCRdb's copy keeps in-frame clones and lacks some. This sample has just under 95,000 clones, with roughly three quarters found just once. The material sequenced was memory CD8+ T cells sorted from blood. As for subset: CD45RO+ cells pooled with CCR7-negative TemRA cells. This TCR was sampled from a man aged 30-40 years in good health. The chain combines TRBV5-6 with TRBJ1-1; D is uncertain. The CDR3 here is CASSLESEAFF. The CDR3 region has the DNA TGTGCCAGCAGCTTGGAAAGTGAAGCTTTCTTT.